The entry below describes one T cell receptor (beta chain). The V end lost 1 base, the J end lost 8 bases, and 12 bases lay between the germline ends. The CDR3 is 14 amino acids. Germline V lookup: CDR1 SGHTA, CDR2 FQGTGA. This sample was included in a study of blood T cell repertoires in COVID-19. Before being deemed recovered, Cohort 3 donors had two negative PCRs, clearance, or symptom resolution. Generated by immunoSEQ multiplex PCR, the TCRdb table keeps only in-frame clones and is missing some. This sample has approximately 400,000 clones, with 83% found just once. The chain combines TRBV7-3 with TRBJ1-3; D possibly corresponds to TRBD1 (6 bases). Sequenced sample: PBMCs or T cells enriched from blood (not recorded which). This clonotype was sampled from a woman aged 45-60 years who had recovered from COVID-19. This CDR3 is CASSLRGGTDTIYF. For the CDR3, the DNA is TGTGCCAGCAGCTTAAGAGGGGGTACGGACACCATATATTTT.